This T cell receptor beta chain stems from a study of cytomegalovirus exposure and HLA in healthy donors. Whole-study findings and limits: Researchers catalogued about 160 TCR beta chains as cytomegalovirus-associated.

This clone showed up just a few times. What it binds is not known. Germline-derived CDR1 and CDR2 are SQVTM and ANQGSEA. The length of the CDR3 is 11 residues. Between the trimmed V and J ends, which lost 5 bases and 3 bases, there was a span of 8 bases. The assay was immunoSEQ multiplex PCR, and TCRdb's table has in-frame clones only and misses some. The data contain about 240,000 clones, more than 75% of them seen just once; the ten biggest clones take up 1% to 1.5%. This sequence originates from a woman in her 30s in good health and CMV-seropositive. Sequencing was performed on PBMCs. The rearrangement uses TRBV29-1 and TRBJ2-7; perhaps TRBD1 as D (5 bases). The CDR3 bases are TGCAGCGTTTCAGGGAACTACGAGCAGTACTTC. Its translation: CSVSGNYEQYF.